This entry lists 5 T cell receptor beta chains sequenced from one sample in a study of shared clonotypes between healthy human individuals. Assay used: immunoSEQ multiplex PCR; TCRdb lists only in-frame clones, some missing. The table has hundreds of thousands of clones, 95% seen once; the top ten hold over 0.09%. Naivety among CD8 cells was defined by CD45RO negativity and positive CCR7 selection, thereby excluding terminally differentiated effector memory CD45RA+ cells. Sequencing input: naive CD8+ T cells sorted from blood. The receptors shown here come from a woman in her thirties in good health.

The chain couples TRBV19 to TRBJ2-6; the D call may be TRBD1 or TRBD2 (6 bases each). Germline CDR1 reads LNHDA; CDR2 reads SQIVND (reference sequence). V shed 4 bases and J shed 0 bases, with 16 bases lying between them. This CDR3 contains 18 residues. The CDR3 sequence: CASSRRDTGDSGANVLTF. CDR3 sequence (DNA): TGTGCCAGTAGTAGGCGGGACACGGGAGACTCTGGGGCCAACGTCCTGACTTTC.

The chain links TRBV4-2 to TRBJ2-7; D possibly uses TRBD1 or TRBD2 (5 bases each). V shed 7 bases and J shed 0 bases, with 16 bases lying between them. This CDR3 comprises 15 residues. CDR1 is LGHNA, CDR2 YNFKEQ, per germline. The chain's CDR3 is CASTPIQDSSYEQYF. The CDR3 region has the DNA TGTGCCAGCACTCCCATACAGGACTCCTCCTACGAGCAGTACTTC.

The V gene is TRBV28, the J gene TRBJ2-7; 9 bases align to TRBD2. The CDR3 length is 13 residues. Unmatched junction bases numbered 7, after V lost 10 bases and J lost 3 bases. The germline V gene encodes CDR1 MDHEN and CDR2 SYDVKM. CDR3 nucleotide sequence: TGTGCCACTTGCCTAGCGGGGAACTACGAGCAGTACTTC. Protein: CATCLAGNYEQYF.

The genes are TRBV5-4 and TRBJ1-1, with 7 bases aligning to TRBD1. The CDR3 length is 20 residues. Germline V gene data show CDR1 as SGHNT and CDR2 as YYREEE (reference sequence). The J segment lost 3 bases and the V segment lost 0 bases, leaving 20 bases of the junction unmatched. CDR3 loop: CASSLASLTGVGFKDTEAFF. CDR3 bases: TGTGCCAGCAGCTTGGCAAGTCTCACAGGGGTCGGGTTTAAGGACACTGAAGCTTTCTTT.

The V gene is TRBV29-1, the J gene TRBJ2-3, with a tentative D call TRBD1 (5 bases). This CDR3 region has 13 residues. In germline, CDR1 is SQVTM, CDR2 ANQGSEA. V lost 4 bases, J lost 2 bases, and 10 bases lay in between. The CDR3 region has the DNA TGCAGCGTTGTAGGGGCAGACACAGATACGCAGTATTTT. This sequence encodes CSVVGADTDTQYF.